This TCR beta chain comes out of a study of T cell changes during pregnancy in multiple sclerosis. This CDR3 has 14 residues. The germline gives CDR1 LNHDA, CDR2 SQIVND (reference sequence). Trimming stripped 8 bases from V and 5 bases from J, with 18 bases between. Method: immunoSEQ multiplex PCR; TCRdb's copy keeps in-frame clones and lacks some. Of more than 65,000 clones detected, around 90% appear once; the ten largest clones hold 0.2% to 0.25%. The chain joins TRBV19 to TRBJ1-2, with D maybe TRBD1 (5 bases). The starting material was CD4+ T cells from peripheral blood mononuclear cells, obtained before pregnancy. The receptor's source is a female donor with multiple sclerosis, enrolled in a pregnancy study. This CDR3 is CASSNPGGGYGYTF. The CDR3 DNA reads as TGTGCCAGTTCCAACCCCGGGGGGGGATATGGCTACACCTTC.